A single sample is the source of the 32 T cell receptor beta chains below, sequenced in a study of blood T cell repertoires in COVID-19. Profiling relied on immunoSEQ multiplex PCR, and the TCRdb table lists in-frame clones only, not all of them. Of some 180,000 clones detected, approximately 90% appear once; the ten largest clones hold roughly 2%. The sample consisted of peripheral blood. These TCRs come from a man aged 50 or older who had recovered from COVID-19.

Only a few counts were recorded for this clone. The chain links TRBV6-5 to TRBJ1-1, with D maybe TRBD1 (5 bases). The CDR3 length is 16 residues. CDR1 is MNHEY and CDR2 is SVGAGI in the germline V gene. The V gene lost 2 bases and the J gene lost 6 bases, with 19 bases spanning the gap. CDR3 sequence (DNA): TGTGCCAGCAGTTACGCCCTTTTTGGGCTAGGGGCTGAAGCTTTCTTT. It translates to CASSYALFGLGAEAFF.

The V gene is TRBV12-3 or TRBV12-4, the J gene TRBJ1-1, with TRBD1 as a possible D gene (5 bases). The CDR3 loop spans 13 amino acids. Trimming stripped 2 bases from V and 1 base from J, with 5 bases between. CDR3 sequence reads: CASSLTGNTEAFF. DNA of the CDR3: TGTGCCAGCAGTTTAACAGGGAACACTGAAGCTTTCTTT.

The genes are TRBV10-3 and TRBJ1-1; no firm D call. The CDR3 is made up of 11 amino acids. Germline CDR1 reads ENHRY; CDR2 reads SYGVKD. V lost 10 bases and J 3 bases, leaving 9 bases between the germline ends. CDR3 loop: CATLRDTEAFF. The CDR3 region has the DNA TGTGCCACCCTAAGAGACACTGAAGCTTTCTTT.

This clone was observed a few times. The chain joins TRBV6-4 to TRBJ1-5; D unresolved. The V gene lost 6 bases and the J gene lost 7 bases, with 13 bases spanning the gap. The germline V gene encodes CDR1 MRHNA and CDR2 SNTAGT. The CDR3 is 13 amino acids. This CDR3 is CASSAPGMQPQHF. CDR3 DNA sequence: TGTGCCAGCAGCGCCCCGGGGATGCAGCCCCAGCATTTT.

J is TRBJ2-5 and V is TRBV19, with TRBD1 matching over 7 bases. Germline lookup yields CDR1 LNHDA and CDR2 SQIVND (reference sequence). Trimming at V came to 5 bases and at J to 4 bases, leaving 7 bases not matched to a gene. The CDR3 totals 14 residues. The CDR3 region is CASSVRTGGETQYF. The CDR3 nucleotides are TGTGCCAGTAGTGTCAGGACAGGCGGAGAGACCCAGTACTTC.

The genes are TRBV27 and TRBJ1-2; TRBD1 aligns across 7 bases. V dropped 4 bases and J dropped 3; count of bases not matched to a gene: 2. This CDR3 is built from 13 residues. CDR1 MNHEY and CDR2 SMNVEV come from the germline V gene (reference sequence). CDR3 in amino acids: CASSYDRDYGYTF. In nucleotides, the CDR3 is TGTGCCAGCAGTTATGACAGGGACTATGGCTACACCTTC.

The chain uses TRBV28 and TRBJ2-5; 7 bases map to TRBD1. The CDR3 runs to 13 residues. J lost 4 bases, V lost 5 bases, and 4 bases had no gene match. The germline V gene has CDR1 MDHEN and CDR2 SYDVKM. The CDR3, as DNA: TGTGCCAGCAGTCTTGACAGGGTAGAGACCCAGTACTTC. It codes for CASSLDRVETQYF.

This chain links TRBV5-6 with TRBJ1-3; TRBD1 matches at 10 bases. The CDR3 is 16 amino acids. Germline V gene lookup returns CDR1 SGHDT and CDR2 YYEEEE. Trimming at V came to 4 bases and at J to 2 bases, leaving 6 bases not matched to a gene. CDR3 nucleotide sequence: TGTGCCAGCAGCGCTACAGACAGGGGGCCTGGAAACACCATATATTTT. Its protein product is CASSATDRGPGNTIYF.

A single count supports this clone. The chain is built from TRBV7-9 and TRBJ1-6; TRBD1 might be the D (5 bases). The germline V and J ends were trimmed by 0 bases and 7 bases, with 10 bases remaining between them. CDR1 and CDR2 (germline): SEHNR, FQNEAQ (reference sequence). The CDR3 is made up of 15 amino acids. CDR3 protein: CASSLAGGENSPLHF. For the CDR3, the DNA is TGTGCCAGCAGCTTAGCGGGGGGGGAGAATTCACCCCTCCACTTT.

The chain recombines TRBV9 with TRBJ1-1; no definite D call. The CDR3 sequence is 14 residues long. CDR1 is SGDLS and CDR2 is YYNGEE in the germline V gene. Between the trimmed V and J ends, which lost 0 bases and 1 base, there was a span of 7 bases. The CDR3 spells CASSVGAGNTEAFF. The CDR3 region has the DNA TGTGCCAGCAGCGTAGGAGCGGGGAACACTGAAGCTTTCTTT.

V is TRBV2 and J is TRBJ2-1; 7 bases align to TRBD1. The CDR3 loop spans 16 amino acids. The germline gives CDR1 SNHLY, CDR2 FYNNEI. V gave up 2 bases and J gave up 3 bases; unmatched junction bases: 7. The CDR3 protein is CASSESGRGIYNEQFF. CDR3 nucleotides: TGTGCCAGCAGTGAAAGTGGCAGGGGGATCTACAATGAGCAGTTCTTC.

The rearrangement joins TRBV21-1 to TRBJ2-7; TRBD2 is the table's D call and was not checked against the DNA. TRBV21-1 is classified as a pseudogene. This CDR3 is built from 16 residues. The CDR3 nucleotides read TGTGCCAGCAGCAAAGGGGGGGGGACTCCCTCCTACGAGCAGTACTTC. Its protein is CASSKGGGTPSYEQYF.

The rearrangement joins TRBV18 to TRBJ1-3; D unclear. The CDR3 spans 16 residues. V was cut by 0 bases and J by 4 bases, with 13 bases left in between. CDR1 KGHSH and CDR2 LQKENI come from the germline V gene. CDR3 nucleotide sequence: TGTGCCAGCTCACCACCGGATTCAGGCCGAGGAAACACCATATATTTT. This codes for CASSPPDSGRGNTIYF. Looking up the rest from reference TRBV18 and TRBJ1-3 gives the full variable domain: NAGVMQNPRHLVRRRGQEARLRCSPMKGHSHVYWYRQLPEEGLKFMVYLQKENIIDESGMPKERFSAEFPKEGPSILRIQQVVRGDSAAYFCASSPPDSGRGNTIYFGEGSWLTVV.

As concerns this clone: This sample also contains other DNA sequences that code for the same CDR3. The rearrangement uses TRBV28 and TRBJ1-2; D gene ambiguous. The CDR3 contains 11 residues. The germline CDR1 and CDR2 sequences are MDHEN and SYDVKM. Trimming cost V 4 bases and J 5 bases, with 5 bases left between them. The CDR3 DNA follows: TGTGCCAGCAGTTCCTTTTATGGCTACACCTTC. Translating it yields CASSSFYGYTF.

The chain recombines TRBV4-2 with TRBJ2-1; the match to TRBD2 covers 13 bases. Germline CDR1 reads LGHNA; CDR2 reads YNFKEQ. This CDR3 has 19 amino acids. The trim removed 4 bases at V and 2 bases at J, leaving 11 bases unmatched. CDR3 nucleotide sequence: TGTGCCAGCAGCCCCTACCGGACTAGCGGGGGATCCACCTACAATGAGCAGTTCTTC. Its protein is CASSPYRTSGGSTYNEQFF.

The CDR3 loop is CASSSGQGAGNEQFF. In nucleotides, the CDR3 is TGTGCCAGCAGTTCAGGACAGGGGGCGGGCAATGAGCAGTTCTTC. The chain combines TRBV28 with TRBJ2-1; TRBD1 matches 11 bases. Germline loops: CDR1 MDHEN, CDR2 SYDVKM. The trim removed 4 bases at V and 6 bases at J, leaving 5 bases unmatched. The CDR3 is made up of 15 amino acids.

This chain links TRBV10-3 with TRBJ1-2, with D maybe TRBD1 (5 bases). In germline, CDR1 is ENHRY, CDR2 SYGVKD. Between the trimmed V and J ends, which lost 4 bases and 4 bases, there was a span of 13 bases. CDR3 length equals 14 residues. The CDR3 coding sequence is TGTGCCATCAGTGGACCGCAGGGAATCTATGGCTACACCTTC. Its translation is CAISGPQGIYGYTF.

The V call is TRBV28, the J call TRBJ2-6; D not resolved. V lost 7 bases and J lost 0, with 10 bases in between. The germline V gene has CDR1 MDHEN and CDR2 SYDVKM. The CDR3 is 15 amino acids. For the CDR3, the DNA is TGTGCCAGCAACTCGCCGAGCTCTGGGGCCAACGTCCTGACTTTC. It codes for CASNSPSSGANVLTF.

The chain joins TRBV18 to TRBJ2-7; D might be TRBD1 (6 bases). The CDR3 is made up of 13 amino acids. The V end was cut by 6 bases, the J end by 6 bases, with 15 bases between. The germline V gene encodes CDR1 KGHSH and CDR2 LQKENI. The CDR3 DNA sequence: TGTGCCAGCTCCCCTAAAGGGGGTCCCGAGCAGTACTTC. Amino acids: CASSPKGGPEQYF.

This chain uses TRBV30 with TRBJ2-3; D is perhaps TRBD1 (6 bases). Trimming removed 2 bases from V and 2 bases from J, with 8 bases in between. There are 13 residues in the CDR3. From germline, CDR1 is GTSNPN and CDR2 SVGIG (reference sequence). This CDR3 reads CAWSWTVTDTQYF. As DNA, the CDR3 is TGTGCCTGGAGTTGGACAGTCACAGATACGCAGTATTTT.

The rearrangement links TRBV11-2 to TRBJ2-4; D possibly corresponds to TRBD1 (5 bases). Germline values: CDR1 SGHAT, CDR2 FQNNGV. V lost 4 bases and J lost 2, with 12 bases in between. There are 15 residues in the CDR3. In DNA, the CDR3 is TGTGCCAGCAGCTCGTTAAGGGGAACCAAAAACATTCAGTACTTC. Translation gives CASSSLRGTKNIQYF.

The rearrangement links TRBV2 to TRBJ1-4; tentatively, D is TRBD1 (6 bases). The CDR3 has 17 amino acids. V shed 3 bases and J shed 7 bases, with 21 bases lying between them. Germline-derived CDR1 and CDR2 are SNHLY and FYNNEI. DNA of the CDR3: TGTGCCAGCAGTGACGTTTGGGCAGGGGCGCAAGGTGAAAAACTGTTTTTT. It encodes CASSDVWAGAQGEKLFF.

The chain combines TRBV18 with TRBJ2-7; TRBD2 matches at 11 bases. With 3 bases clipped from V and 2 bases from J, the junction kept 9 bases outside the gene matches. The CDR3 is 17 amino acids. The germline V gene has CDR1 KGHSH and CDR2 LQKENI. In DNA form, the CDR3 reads TGTGCCAGCTCACCTTCAAACCTAGCGGGGGGAACCTACGAGCAGTACTTC. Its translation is CASSPSNLAGGTYEQYF. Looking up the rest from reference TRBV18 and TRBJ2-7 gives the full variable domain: NAGVMQNPRHLVRRRGQEARLRCSPMKGHSHVYWYRQLPEEGLKFMVYLQKENIIDESGMPKERFSAEFPKEGPSILRIQQVVRGDSAAYFCASSPSNLAGGTYEQYFGPGTRLTVT.

The CDR3 DNA follows: TGTGCCAGCAGTCTCGAGCGTCAAGGGACTTATGGCTACACCTTC. It yields the protein CASSLERQGTYGYTF. The chain carries TRBV27 and TRBJ1-2; D might be TRBD1 (5 bases). Germline-derived CDR1 and CDR2 are MNHEY and SMNVEV (reference sequence). The CDR3 is made up of 15 amino acids. Trimming left V 5 bases short and J 5 bases short, with 18 bases between.

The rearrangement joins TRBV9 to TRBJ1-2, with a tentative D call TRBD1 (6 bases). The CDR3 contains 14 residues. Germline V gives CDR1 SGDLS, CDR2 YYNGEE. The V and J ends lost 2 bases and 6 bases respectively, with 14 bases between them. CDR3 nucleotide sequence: TGTGCCAGCAGCGTCGGCGTACAGGGTCATGGCTACACCTTC. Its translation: CASSVGVQGHGYTF.

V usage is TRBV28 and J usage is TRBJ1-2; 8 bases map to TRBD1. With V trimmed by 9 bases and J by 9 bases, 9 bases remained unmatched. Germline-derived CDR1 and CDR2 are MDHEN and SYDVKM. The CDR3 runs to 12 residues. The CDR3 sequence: CARKDRDDRYTF. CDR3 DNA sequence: TGTGCCAGGAAGGACAGGGACGATCGCTACACCTTC.

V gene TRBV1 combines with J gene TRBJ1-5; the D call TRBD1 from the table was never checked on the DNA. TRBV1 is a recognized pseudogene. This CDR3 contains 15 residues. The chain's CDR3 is CTSSRRTGDNQPQHF. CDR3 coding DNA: TGCACCAGCAGCCGGAGGACAGGGGACAATCAGCCCCAGCATTTT.

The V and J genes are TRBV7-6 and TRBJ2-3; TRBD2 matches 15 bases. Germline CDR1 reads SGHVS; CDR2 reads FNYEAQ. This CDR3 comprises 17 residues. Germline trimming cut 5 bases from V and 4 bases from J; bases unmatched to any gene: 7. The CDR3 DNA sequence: TGTGCCAGCAGCAGGGGGACTAGCGGGAGGTTCGCAGATACGCAGTATTTT. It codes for CASSRGTSGRFADTQYF.

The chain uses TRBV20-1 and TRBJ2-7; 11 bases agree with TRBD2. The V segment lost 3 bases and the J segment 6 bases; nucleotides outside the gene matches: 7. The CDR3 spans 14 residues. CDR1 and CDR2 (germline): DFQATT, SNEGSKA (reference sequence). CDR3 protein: CSASTSGSFFEQYF. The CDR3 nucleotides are TGCAGTGCTAGTACTAGCGGGAGTTTCTTCGAGCAGTACTTC.

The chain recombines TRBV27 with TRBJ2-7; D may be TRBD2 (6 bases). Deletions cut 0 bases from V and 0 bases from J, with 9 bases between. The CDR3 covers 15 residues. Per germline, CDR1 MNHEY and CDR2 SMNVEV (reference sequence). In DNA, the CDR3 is TGTGCCAGCAGTTTATCGGCGGGGCGCTCCTACGAGCAGTACTTC. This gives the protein CASSLSAGRSYEQYF.

CDR3 sequence reads: CASQATASYEQYF. The CDR3 region has the DNA TGCGCCAGCCAGGCGACAGCGTCCTACGAGCAGTACTTC. The V and J genes are TRBV10-1 and TRBJ2-7; possibly TRBD1 for D (5 bases). Germline lookup yields CDR1 WNHNN and CDR2 SYGVQD (reference sequence). V dropped 8 bases and J dropped 1 base, with 12 bases sitting between them. CDR3 length: 13 residues.

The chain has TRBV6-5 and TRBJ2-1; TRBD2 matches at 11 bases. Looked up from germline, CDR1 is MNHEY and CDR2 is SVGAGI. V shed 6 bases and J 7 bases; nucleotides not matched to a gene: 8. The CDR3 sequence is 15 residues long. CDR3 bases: TGTGCCAGCAGCCCGACTAGCGGGATAGGAAATGAGCAGTTCTTC. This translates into CASSPTSGIGNEQFF.